These 31 T cell receptor delta chains came from one sample sequenced in a study of Vδ1+ human thymocytes. Antigens for these TCRs are unknown. Study conclusions and caveats: Thymic TRG and TRD repertoires appeared highly polyclonal, with Gaussian CDR3 length distributions.

Sequences come from RNA converted to cDNA by reverse transcription. CDR3 amplicons came from multiplex PCR with pooled V-gene forward and constant-region reverse primers. TCRdb used CATT to re-call clones from the multiplex PCR reads. The sample includes 25,000 to 30,000 delta-chain clones, approximately 7% of them seen just once. The specimen was Vdelta1+ gamma-delta thymocytes from the thymus. Subset reported: FACS-sorted CD3+ TCRalphabeta- TCRVdelta1+ TCRVdelta2- thymocytes. Receptor source: a girl under three years old who had congenital heart surgery.

The chain links TRDV1 to TRDJ1, with 7 positions matching TRDD2. The V segment lost 3 bases and the J segment 4 bases; nucleotides outside the gene matches: 11. The CDR3 is 16 amino acids. Germline values: CDR1 TSWWSYY, CDR2 QGS. The CDR3 here is CALGDFPTGCGDKLIF. The CDR3 bases are TGTGCTCTTGGGGACTTTCCTACCGGGTGTGGCGATAAACTCATCTTT.

Only a few counts were recorded for this clone. The gene calls are TRDV1 and TRDJ1, with 7 bases fitting TRDD3. CDR1 TSWWSYY and CDR2 QGS come from the germline V gene. CDR3 size: 20 residues. Losses at the gene ends were 0 bases for V and 2 bases for J; bases not matched to a gene: 18. The chain's CDR3 is CALGELLETSAGGPTDKLIF. The CDR3 DNA follows: TGTGCTCTTGGGGAACTCTTGGAAACGTCGGCTGGGGGCCCGACCGATAAACTCATCTTT.

V and J are TRDV1 and TRDJ1; D gene uncertain. Germline-derived CDR1 and CDR2 are TSWWSYY and QGS. The CDR3 length is 16 residues. V lost 0 bases, J lost 3 bases, and 14 bases lay in between. The CDR3 loop reads CALGELRAREADKLIF. DNA of the CDR3: TGTGCTCTTGGGGAACTCCGAGCGAGGGAGGCCGATAAACTCATCTTT.

With respect to this clone: A single base separates this from a much larger clone, so it may be a read error. The chain couples TRDV2 to TRDJ3; possibly TRDD3 for D (6 bases). Germline CDR1 GEAIGNYY, CDR2 EKD. This CDR3 is built from 17 residues. V gave up 0 bases and J gave up 1 base, with 9 bases separating them. CDR3: CACDTAGESWDTRQMFF. The CDR3, as DNA: TGTGCCTGTGACACCGCTGGGGAATCCTGGGACACCCGACAGATGTTTTTC.

This chain uses TRDV1 with TRDJ1, with a weak D call TRDD3 (9 bases). The CDR3 runs to 19 residues. Germline values: CDR1 TSWWSYY, CDR2 QGS. The V gene lost 3 bases and the J gene lost 4 bases, with 27 bases spanning the gap. The CDR3 region is CALGERELPTGIRRDKLIF. For the CDR3, the DNA is TGTGCTCTTGGGGAGCGGGAGCTTCCTACGGGGATACGACGCGATAAACTCATCTTT.

V and J are TRDV1 and TRDJ1; 9 nucleotides agree with TRDD3. The CDR3 is 23 amino acids. CDR1 and CDR2 (germline): TSWWSYY, QGS. Trimming removed 1 base from V and 0 bases from J; junction bases left unmatched: 24. In nucleotides, the CDR3 is TGTGCTCTTGGGGAACCAACCCGCCTTCTACTAAGTACTGGGGGACCCCACACCGATAAACTCATCTTT. Its protein is CALGEPTRLLLSTGGPHTDKLIF.

The V and J genes are TRDV1 and TRDJ1; 8 bases line up with TRDD3. Unmatched junction bases numbered 19, after V lost 2 bases and J lost 8 bases. The length of the CDR3 is 18 residues. Germline-derived CDR1 and CDR2 are TSWWSYY and QGS. The CDR3 sequence: CALGEGPKGDTGSGKLIF. The CDR3 DNA reads TGTGCTCTTGGGGAAGGACCTAAAGGGGATACAGGGTCGGGGAAACTCATCTTT.

The chain combines TRDV1 with TRDJ1, with D possibly TRDD3 on 7 matching bases. This CDR3 region has 17 residues. CDR1 and CDR2 (germline): TSWWSYY, QGS. The V end was cut by 4 bases, the J end by 2 bases, with 20 bases between. Written as DNA, the CDR3 is TGTGCTCTTGGGGTCCTTCCCACTGGGGACCCAACCGATAAACTCATCTTT. This translates into CALGVLPTGDPTDKLIF.

The called J gene is TRDJ1, whereas the V gene has no call; the table's D call, TRDD3, has no DNA check behind it. CDR3 length: 26 residues. CDR3 nucleotide sequence: TGTGCTCTTGGGGAACTCCCGATTCTTTTCTACGCAACCAATACTGGGGGGTCCGGTCAGGCCGATAAACTCATCTTT. Protein product: CALGELPILFYATNTGGSGQADKLIF.

The called J gene is TRDJ1, whereas the V gene has no call; TRDD3, the table's D call, lacks a check against the DNA. The CDR3 runs to 13 residues. CDR3 protein: CALGEGFDDKLIF. The CDR3 DNA sequence: TGTGCTCTTGGGGAAGGCTTCGACGATAAACTCATCTTT.

This sequence joins TRDV1 and TRDJ1, with 9 bases identical to TRDD3. Per germline, CDR1 TSWWSYY and CDR2 QGS. The CDR3 has 13 residues. Germline trimming cut 8 bases from V and 3 bases from J; bases unmatched to any gene: 4. The CDR3 reads CALRAGGSDKLIF. CDR3 coding DNA: TGTGCTCTTAGGGCTGGGGGATCCGATAAACTCATCTTT.

This chain connects TRDV1 to TRDJ1, with 7 bases lining up with TRDD2. The CDR3 has 17 amino acids. CDR1 TSWWSYY and CDR2 QGS come from the germline V gene. J lost 5 bases, V lost 0 bases, and 12 bases had no gene match. The CDR3 sequence: CALGELLYFPSSDKLIF. The CDR3 DNA follows: TGTGCTCTTGGGGAACTACTCTACTTCCCTTCCTCTGATAAACTCATCTTT.

The chain has TRDV1 and TRDJ1; 11 bases align to TRDD3. Germline CDR1 TSWWSYY, CDR2 QGS. The CDR3 consists of 21 residues. V trimming: 5 bases; J trimming: 4 bases; junction bases outside the gene matches: 24. The CDR3, as DNA: TGTGCTCTTGGGACCTCTTCCTCGACCTTTCGGTGGGGGATACGAAGCGATAAACTCATCTTT. It yields the protein CALGTSSSTFRWGIRSDKLIF.

This clone was counted between two and nine times. This chain joins TRDV1 and TRDJ1; D is tentatively TRDD2 or TRDD3 (7 bases each). V lost 4 bases to trimming and J lost 1 base, with 40 bases between them. CDR1 TSWWSYY and CDR2 QGS come from the germline V gene. CDR3 length equals 24 residues. The chain's CDR3 is CALGANWALPPPVRVGDATDKLIF. The DNA of the CDR3 is TGTGCTCTTGGGGCCAATTGGGCCCTTCCTCCCCCAGTTAGGGTGGGGGACGCCACCGATAAACTCATCTTT.

This clone turned up a few times. The V call is TRDV1, the J call TRDJ1, with 7 bases fitting TRDD3. V lost 0 bases, J lost 3 bases, and 4 bases stayed unmatched. This CDR3 is 15 amino acids long. Per germline, CDR1 TSWWSYY and CDR2 QGS. CDR3 DNA sequence: TGTGCTCTTGGGGAACTCGGGGGGATTTCCGATAAACTCATCTTT. Its protein product is CALGELGGISDKLIF.

This clone was seen only a few times. The chain joins TRDV1 to TRDJ1; 9 nucleotides agree with TRDD3. The junction had 19 bases not matched to a gene; V was cut back by 2 bases and J by 0 bases. Germline V CDR1 and CDR2: TSWWSYY, QGS. This CDR3 is 21 amino acids long. CDR3 bases: TGTGCTCTTGGGGAAGAAAGTCTTGACGCCCGGGGATACGACTACACCGATAAACTCATCTTT. This gives the protein CALGEESLDARGYDYTDKLIF.

This clone was picked up a small number of times. The chain uses TRDV1 and TRDJ1, with D unresolved. The CDR3 has 20 amino acids. Trimming removed 4 bases at V and 0 bases at J, with 27 bases between. The V gene's germline CDR1 is TSWWSYY and CDR2 QGS. CDR3 protein: CALGAEDTDKPPRYTDKLIF. CDR3 DNA: TGTGCTCTTGGGGCGGAGGACACTGATAAGCCGCCCCGATACACCGATAAACTCATCTTT.

The J gene is TRDJ1, the V gene TRDV1; 7 bases match TRDD2. This CDR3 spans 20 amino acids. Germline trimming cut 4 bases from V and 0 bases from J; bases unmatched to any gene: 20. The germline gives CDR1 TSWWSYY, CDR2 QGS. The CDR3 DNA reads as TGTGCTCTTGGGGGACCCTCCGACCGGCCTTCCTCCGGCTACACCGATAAACTCATCTTT. It is translated as CALGGPSDRPSSGYTDKLIF.

This clone has only a few counts. The genes are TRDV1 and TRDJ1, with a weak D call TRDD2 (5 bases). CDR3 length equals 19 residues. Germline CDR1 and CDR2: TSWWSYY and QGS. Trimming removed 2 bases from V and 5 bases from J, with 27 bases in between. CDR3 sequence: CALGEFAPYSRTATDKLIF. CDR3 DNA: TGTGCTCTTGGGGAATTCGCGCCCTACTCCCGTACTGCTACAGATAAACTCATCTTT.

V gene TRDV1 combines with J gene TRDJ1, with a possible D match to TRDD3 (7 bases). Trimming pared 1 base from V and 3 bases from J, leaving 27 bases between. The CDR3 length is 20 residues. CDR1 and CDR2 from the germline V gene are TSWWSYY and QGS. The CDR3 spells CALGERSSYMRDTKSDKLIF. CDR3 nucleotides: TGTGCTCTTGGGGAACGTTCGTCCTACATGAGGGATACCAAGTCCGATAAACTCATCTTT.

This clone has a handful of counts. The chain joins TRDV1 to TRDJ1; possibly TRDD3 for D (5 bases). Trimming removed 0 bases at V and 1 base at J, with 21 bases between. This CDR3 is built from 19 residues. In germline, CDR1 is TSWWSYY, CDR2 QGS. The CDR3: CALGELFRFVTGPTDKLIF. CDR3 DNA: TGTGCTCTTGGGGAACTGTTCCGCTTTGTCACTGGACCCACCGATAAACTCATCTTT.

This clone has more than one count but fewer than ten. This rearrangement joins TRDV1 to TRDJ1; D gene ambiguous. The CDR3 extends over 16 amino acids. Trimming pared 6 bases from V and 0 bases from J, leaving 17 bases between. The germline CDR1 and CDR2 sequences are TSWWSYY and QGS. The CDR3 is CALGLPLPLYTDKLIF. In DNA, the CDR3 is TGTGCTCTTGGACTCCCCTTACCTCTGTACACCGATAAACTCATCTTT.

This clone has just one count. This chain links TRDV2 with TRDJ1, with D maybe TRDD3 (5 bases). The J gene comes from matching the DNA to germline here; TCRdb lacks it. V was cut by 7 bases and J by 0 bases, with 32 bases left in between. CDR1 and CDR2 (germline): GEAIGNYY, EKD. CDR3 length: 20 amino acids. CDR3 region: CAWDQGASDFALANTDKLIF. CDR3 bases: TGTGCCTGGGACCAGGGGGCCTCCGACTTCGCGCTAGCCAACACCGATAAACTCATCTTT.

This clone was detected only a few times. The V gene is TRDV1, the J gene TRDJ1; D gene unclear. Germline CDR1 is TSWWSYY and CDR2 is QGS. This CDR3 has 14 residues. The V and J ends lost 5 bases and 3 bases respectively, with 13 bases between them. CDR3 sequence: CALGPPPGPDKLIF. CDR3 nucleotides: TGTGCTCTTGGGCCCCCACCCGGCCCCGATAAACTCATCTTT.

J is TRDJ1 and V is TRDV1, with TRDD3 identical over 9 bases. The CDR3 totals 17 residues. Per the germline V gene, CDR1 is TSWWSYY and CDR2 is QGS. V lost 1 base to trimming and J lost 2 bases; unmatched junction nucleotides: 8. The CDR3 region is CALGEPLFLGDTDKLIF. The CDR3 region has the DNA TGTGCTCTTGGGGAACCCCTCTTTCTGGGGGATACCGATAAACTCATCTTT.

This clone was detected a few times. The genes are TRDV1 and TRDJ1; D not certain. The V end lost 9 bases, the J end lost 1 base, and 18 bases lay between the germline ends. Germline-derived CDR1 and CDR2 are TSWWSYY and QGS. The CDR3 is 15 amino acids. The CDR3 DNA is TGTGCTCTAAGATTTCCGAAAGGCACCACCGATAAACTCATCTTT. Amino acid sequence: CALRFPKGTTDKLIF.

No V gene was called, and the J gene is TRDJ1; the D segment call TRDD3 is taken from the table without a DNA check. The CDR3 has 18 amino acids. The chain's CDR3 is CALGDRLPTSGVTDKLIF. In nucleotides, the CDR3 is TGTGCTCTTGGGGACCGTCTTCCTACCTCTGGAGTCACCGATAAACTCATCTTT.

This clone was found a few times. V and J are TRDV1 and TRDJ1; tentatively, D is TRDD3 (6 bases). This CDR3 has 18 amino acids. V lost 0 bases and J lost 1, with 18 bases in between. Per the germline V gene, CDR1 is TSWWSYY and CDR2 is QGS. This chain's CDR3 is CALGELRSSLGTTDKLIF. CDR3 nucleotide sequence: TGTGCTCTTGGGGAACTTAGGTCCTCACTGGGAACCACCGATAAACTCATCTTT.

This clone came up a few times. This chain joins TRDV1 and TRDJ1; the match to TRDD3 covers 8 bases. The trim removed 2 bases at V and 0 bases at J, leaving 20 bases unmatched. There are 21 residues in the CDR3. Germline lookup yields CDR1 TSWWSYY and CDR2 QGS. CDR3 DNA sequence: TGTGCTCTTGGGGAAAATCCTTCGGGGCCCTGGGGGAACCCGTACACCGATAAACTCATCTTT. It specifies CALGENPSGPWGNPYTDKLIF.

This chain joins TRDV1 and TRDJ1; D is unclear. Matching the DNA to germline supplied the J gene, which TCRdb does not give. V lost 4 bases and J 2 bases, leaving 26 bases between the germline ends. Germline CDR1 TSWWSYY, CDR2 QGS. The CDR3 sequence is 19 residues long. In DNA, the CDR3 is TGTGCTCTTGGGGCCAGAGTAGTCCGGGCTTACAGATCAACCGATAAACTCATCTTT. This encodes CALGARVVRAYRSTDKLIF.

This clone was counted between two and nine times. V gene TRDV1 combines with J gene TRDJ1, with TRDD3 matching 12 bases. V was clipped by 1 base and J by 0 bases; unmatched bases: 21. Germline V lookup: CDR1 TSWWSYY, CDR2 QGS. The CDR3 is 23 residues long. In DNA form, the CDR3 reads TGTGCTCTTGGGGAACCAGGGCCTTCCTACAGCTGGGGGATACGGTCGTACACCGATAAACTCATCTTT. It is translated as CALGEPGPSYSWGIRSYTDKLIF.